Shown below are 19 T cell receptor beta chains from a single sample sequenced in a study of memory CD4+ T cells and cytomegalovirus serostatus. The repertoire was sequenced with immunoSEQ multiplex PCR; TCRdb's copy has only in-frame clones and lacks some. Of approximately 52,000 clones in the sample, roughly three quarters were seen once. Single viable CD3+CD4+CD8-CD45RO+ cells were sorted as the memory CD4+ T cells. Sequencing was carried out using memory CD4+ T cells from blood. These receptors were collected from an adult in good health and CMV-seronegative.

This chain connects TRBV6-1 to TRBJ2-3, with 8 bases matching TRBD1. The ends lost 10 bases at V and 5 bases at J; junction bases unmatched: 8. The CDR3 spans 13 residues. Looked up from germline, CDR1 is MNHNS and CDR2 is SASEGT. CDR3 protein: CATRQGIVDTQYF. The CDR3, as DNA: TGTGCCACCAGACAGGGGATAGTAGATACGCAGTATTTT.

This clone was counted between two and nine times. The rearrangement links TRBV2 to TRBJ1-6, with D possibly TRBD1 on 5 matching bases. The V end lost 6 bases, the J end lost 7 bases, and 13 bases lay between the germline ends. The CDR3 has 14 residues. CDR1 and CDR2 from the germline V gene are SNHLY and FYNNEI. CDR3 amino acids: CASSGGVGNSPLHF. The DNA for the CDR3 is TGTGCCAGCAGCGGAGGGGTAGGGAATTCACCCCTCCACTTT.

V and J are TRBV14 and TRBJ2-1, with D possibly matching TRBD2 (5 bases). The germline gives CDR1 SGHDN, CDR2 FVKESK. The CDR3 length is 20 residues. The ends were cut back, 0 bases at V and 0 bases at J, with 21 bases in the middle. CDR3 protein: CASSQDHRVTKNISYNEQFF. The CDR3 DNA reads TGTGCCAGCAGCCAAGACCATCGGGTGACTAAGAATATCTCCTACAATGAGCAGTTCTTC.

This clone was seen a single time. The chain links TRBV29-1 to TRBJ1-2; D is possibly TRBD1 (6 bases). V was pared by 7 bases and J by 4 bases, with 13 bases between. The CDR3 spans 12 residues. Germline V lookup: CDR1 SQVTM, CDR2 ANQGSEA. The chain's CDR3 is CSGKQGSYGYTF. The CDR3 DNA follows: TGCAGCGGCAAACAGGGAAGCTATGGCTACACCTTC. Full variable domain (outside the CDR3, taken from reference TRBV29-1 and TRBJ1-2): SAVISQKPSRDICQRGTSLTIQCQVDSQVTMMFWYRQQPGQSLTLIATANQGSEATYESGFVIDKFPISRPNLTFSTLTVSNMSPEDSSIYLCSGKQGSYGYTFGSGTRLTVV.

V usage is TRBV27 and J usage is TRBJ2-7; D gene uncertain. Trimming cost V 0 bases and J 2 bases, with 14 bases left between them. Germline V gene lookup returns CDR1 MNHEY and CDR2 SMNVEV (reference sequence). This CDR3 is 16 amino acids long. CDR3 bases: TGTGCCAGCAGTTTATCGGGAACAGAAGGAACCTACGAGCAGTACTTC. Translating gives CASSLSGTEGTYEQYF.

This clone occurred once. The genes are TRBV5-4 and TRBJ2-1, with D unresolved. The ends were cut back, 4 bases at V and 0 bases at J, with 11 bases in the middle. The CDR3 spans 15 residues. CDR1 is SGHNT and CDR2 is YYREEE in the germline V gene (reference sequence). This CDR3 reads CASSPILSSYNEQFF. The CDR3 bases are TGTGCCAGCAGCCCTATACTGAGCTCCTACAATGAGCAGTTCTTC. Drawing the rest from reference TRBV5-4 and TRBJ2-1, the complete variable domain is ETGVTQSPTHLIKTRGQQVTLRCSSQSGHNTVSWYQQALGQGPQFIFQYYREEENGRGNFPPRFSGLQFPNYSSELNVNALELDDSALYLCASSPILSSYNEQFFGPGTRLTVL.

V gene TRBV5-6 combines with J gene TRBJ2-7, with TRBD2 matching 7 bases. Germline CDR1 is SGHDT and CDR2 is YYEEEE. V lost 2 bases and J lost 1; bases outside the gene matches: 6. CDR3 length: 15 amino acids. CDR3 coding DNA: TGTGCCAGCAGCTTTGGTCAGGGACTATCCTACGAGCAGTACTTC. This translates into CASSFGQGLSYEQYF.

As DNA, the CDR3 is TGTGCCAGCAGTCCGGGCCTATACGTTGGAAACACCATATATTTT. Protein: CASSPGLYVGNTIYF. This chain uses TRBV5-6 with TRBJ1-3, with unresolved D. The V end lost 5 bases, the J end lost 3 bases, and 15 bases lay between the germline ends. The V gene's germline CDR1 is SGHDT and CDR2 YYEEEE. The CDR3 runs to 15 residues.

This clone is a singleton in its sample. This chain uses TRBV6-5 with TRBJ2-1; 7 nucleotides match TRBD2. This CDR3 has 15 residues. V lost 5 bases and J lost 5; bases outside the gene matches: 9. In germline, CDR1 is MNHEY, CDR2 SVGAGI. CDR3 coding DNA: TGTGCCAGCAGTCAAAGCGGGGCGGGGGACAATGAGCAGTTCTTC. As protein: CASSQSGAGDNEQFF.

The chain joins TRBV18 to TRBJ1-1, with a weak D call TRBD1 (6 bases). V was trimmed by 7 bases and J by 4 bases, leaving 16 bases between them. Germline CDR1 is KGHSH and CDR2 is LQKENI. This CDR3 comprises 14 residues. The CDR3 DNA is TGTGCCAGCTTAACCAGGGGAATGGGCACTGAAGCTTTCTTT. This encodes CASLTRGMGTEAFF.

This clone was detected a few times. The chain combines TRBV4-3 with TRBJ1-2, with D perhaps matching TRBD1 (5 bases). Germline V gene data show CDR1 as LGHNA and CDR2 as YSLEER. The CDR3 sequence is 14 residues long. Trimming shortened V by 0 bases and J by 8 bases, and 13 bases separated the two germline ends. The CDR3 nucleotides read TGCGCCAGCAGCCAAGATTGGCAGGGAAGAGGCTACACCTTC. This encodes CASSQDWQGRGYTF.

The chain has TRBV5-1 and TRBJ2-7; D might be TRBD1 (5 bases). The CDR3 covers 14 residues. With 0 bases removed from V and 5 bases from J, the gap between germline ends came to 12 bases. Germline CDR1 and CDR2: SGHRS and YFSETQ. The CDR3 is CASSLEQVSNEQYF. As DNA, the CDR3 is TGCGCCAGCAGCTTGGAACAGGTATCCAACGAGCAGTACTTC.

V is TRBV29-1 and J is TRBJ1-1; TRBD1 matches at 9 bases. CDR1 SQVTM and CDR2 ANQGSEA come from the germline V gene. V dropped 7 bases and J dropped 6; count of bases not matched to a gene: 9. The CDR3 loop spans 13 amino acids. For the CDR3, the DNA is TGCAGCGGGGCGGCGGGACAGGGATCTGAAGCTTTCTTT. This codes for CSGAAGQGSEAFF.

The J gene is TRBJ2-5, the V gene TRBV6-5, with 9 bases identical to TRBD1. J was trimmed by 5 bases and V by 0 bases; bases with no gene match: 7. Germline CDR1 is MNHEY and CDR2 is SVGAGI. This CDR3 has 16 residues. The CDR3 DNA reads TGTGCCAGCAGTTACTCTCCGGGACAGGGTGGGGAGACCCAGTACTTC. This codes for CASSYSPGQGGETQYF.

The chain combines TRBV4-3 with TRBJ1-4; perhaps TRBD1 as D (6 bases). Trimming took 0 bases from V and 8 from J, leaving 25 bases between them. The CDR3 has 19 amino acids. The germline V gene encodes CDR1 LGHNA and CDR2 YSLEER. For the CDR3, the DNA is TGCGCCAGCAGCCAAGAGGTCGGCAGGGGACAAGTTAGCCCAGAAAAACTGTTTTTT. It specifies CASSQEVGRGQVSPEKLFF.

The V and J genes are TRBV13 and TRBJ1-1, with D unclear. With 3 bases removed from V and 3 bases from J, the gap between germline ends came to 8 bases. Per the germline V gene, CDR1 is PRHDT and CDR2 is FYEKMQ (reference sequence). This CDR3 comprises 13 residues. The CDR3 loop is CASSFGLDTEAFF. The CDR3 nucleotides read TGTGCCAGCAGCTTCGGTCTGGACACTGAAGCTTTCTTT.

The chain carries TRBV6-5 and TRBJ1-2, with TRBD1 as a possible D gene (5 bases). Germline lookup yields CDR1 MNHEY and CDR2 SVGAGI. V was shortened by 6 bases and J by 8 bases, with 16 bases between the two germline ends. The CDR3 contains 13 residues. Here the CDR3 DNA reads TGTGCCAGCAGCCCACAGGAGATGGGGGGCTACACCTTC. Translation: CASSPQEMGGYTF.

This chain links TRBV6-1 with TRBJ1-1, with D perhaps matching TRBD1 (6 bases). V lost 5 bases and J 2 bases, leaving 9 bases between the germline ends. CDR1 and CDR2 (germline): MNHNS, SASEGT. The CDR3 covers 13 residues. In DNA form, the CDR3 reads TGTGCCAGCAGTAAGACAGGTAACACTGAAGCTTTCTTT. Protein sequence: CASSKTGNTEAFF.

The chain recombines TRBV19 with TRBJ1-2; 7 nucleotides align to TRBD1. V lost 4 bases and J lost 4; bases outside the gene matches: 3. CDR3 length: 13 residues. Looked up from germline, CDR1 is LNHDA and CDR2 is SQIVND (reference sequence). The CDR3 region is CASSTGGGYGYTF. CDR3 sequence (DNA): TGTGCCAGTAGTACAGGGGGTGGCTATGGCTACACCTTC.